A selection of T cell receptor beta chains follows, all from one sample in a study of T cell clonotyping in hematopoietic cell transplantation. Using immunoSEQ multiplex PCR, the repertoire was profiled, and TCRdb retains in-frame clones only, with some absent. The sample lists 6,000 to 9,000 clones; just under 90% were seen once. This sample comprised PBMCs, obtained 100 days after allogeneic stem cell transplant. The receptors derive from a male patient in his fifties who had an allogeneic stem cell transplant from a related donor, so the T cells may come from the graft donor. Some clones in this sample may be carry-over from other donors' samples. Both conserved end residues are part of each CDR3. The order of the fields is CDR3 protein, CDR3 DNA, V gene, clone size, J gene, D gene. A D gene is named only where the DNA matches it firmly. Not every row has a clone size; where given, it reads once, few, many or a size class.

CDR3 protein: CATGQRENYNEQFF; CDR3 DNA: TGTGCCACGGGTCAGCGGGAGAACTACAATGAGCAGTTCTTC; V gene: TRBV2; clone size: NA; J gene: TRBJ2-1; D gene: TRBD2
CDR3 protein: CASGIGVTGEKLCF; CDR3 DNA: TGTGCCAGCGGAATCGGGGTCACGGGGGAAAAACTGTGTTTT; V gene: TRBV5-5; clone size: NA; J gene: TRBJ1-4; D gene: NA
CDR3 protein: CAWSVASGPYEQYF; CDR3 DNA: TGTGCCTGGAGTGTAGCCAGCGGGCCTTACGAGCAGTACTTC; V gene: TRBV30; clone size: NA; J gene: TRBJ2-7; D gene: NA
CDR3 protein: CASSGTSGGPDTQYF; CDR3 DNA: TGTGCCAGCAGCGGGACTAGCGGGGGCCCAGATACGCAGTATTTT; V gene: TRBV7-9; clone size: once; J gene: TRBJ2-3; D gene: TRBD2
CDR3 protein: CSARDNYEQYF; CDR3 DNA: TGCAGTGCTAGAGATAACTACGAGCAGTACTTC; V gene: TRBV20-1; clone size: once; J gene: TRBJ2-7; D gene: NA
CDR3 protein: CASSSITLGSRPYEQYF; CDR3 DNA: TGTGCCAGCAGCTCCATTACATTAGGCTCCAGGCCCTACGAGCAGTACTTC; V gene: TRBV5-6; clone size: once; J gene: TRBJ2-7; D gene: NA
CDR3 protein: CAWNIGQGVPTEAFF; CDR3 DNA: TGTGCCTGGAACATCGGACAGGGGGTTCCGACTGAAGCTTTCTTT; V gene: TRBV30; clone size: once; J gene: TRBJ1-1; D gene: TRBD1
CDR3 protein: CASSSRTSTDTQYF; CDR3 DNA: TGTGCCAGCAGTTCCCGGACAAGCACAGATACGCAGTATTTT; V gene: TRBV27; clone size: once; J gene: TRBJ2-3; D gene: NA
CDR3 protein: CAWSVGRSYGYTF; CDR3 DNA: TGTGCTTGGAGTGTTGGGAGGTCCTATGGCTACACCTTC; V gene: TRBV30; clone size: NA; J gene: TRBJ1-2; D gene: NA
CDR3 protein: CASQPNTSGELFF; CDR3 DNA: TGTGCCAGCCAACCCAATACGAGCGGGGAGCTGTTTTTT; V gene: TRBV6-5; clone size: NA; J gene: TRBJ2-2; D gene: NA
CDR3 protein: CSVPIDTGELFF; CDR3 DNA: TGCAGCGTTCCGATAGACACCGGGGAGCTGTTTTTT; V gene: TRBV29-1; clone size: NA; J gene: TRBJ2-2; D gene: NA
CDR3 protein: CASSEGTGRRSPLHF; CDR3 DNA: TGCGCCAGCAGCGAAGGGACAGGGAGGAGATCACCCCTCCACTTT; V gene: TRBV5-1; clone size: NA; J gene: TRBJ1-6; D gene: TRBD1
CDR3 protein: CASRHPSGNTIYF; CDR3 DNA: TGTGCCAGCCGTCATCCCTCTGGAAACACCATATATTTT; V gene: TRBV7-2; clone size: NA; J gene: TRBJ1-3; D gene: NA
CDR3 protein: CASSPGWNTGELFF; CDR3 DNA: TGTGCCAGCAGCCCCGGATGGAACACCGGGGAGCTGTTTTTT; V gene: TRBV6-5; clone size: NA; J gene: TRBJ2-2; D gene: NA
CDR3 protein: CASSDRRQSEAFF; CDR3 DNA: TGTGCCAGCAGTGACAGGCGGCAGTCCGAAGCTTTCTTT; V gene: TRBV6-6; clone size: NA; J gene: TRBJ1-1; D gene: NA
CDR3 protein: CASSEQGLGETQYF; CDR3 DNA: TGTGCCAGCAGTGAACAGGGGTTGGGGGAGACCCAGTACTTC; V gene: TRBV6-1; clone size: NA; J gene: TRBJ2-5; D gene: NA
CDR3 protein: CASRVRENYGYTF; CDR3 DNA: TGTGCCAGTAGGGTCAGGGAGAACTATGGCTACACCTTC; V gene: TRBV19; clone size: NA; J gene: TRBJ1-2; D gene: NA
CDR3 protein: CASSSGQGNTEAFF; CDR3 DNA: TGCGCCAGCAGCTCCGGACAGGGGAACACTGAAGCTTTCTTT; V gene: TRBV5-1; clone size: NA; J gene: TRBJ1-1; D gene: TRBD1
CDR3 protein: CASSQDWLYGYTF; CDR3 DNA: TGCGCCAGCAGCCAAGATTGGCTATATGGCTACACCTTC; V gene: TRBV4-3; clone size: NA; J gene: TRBJ1-2; D gene: NA
CDR3 protein: CASSLGLAGSLDEQYF; CDR3 DNA: TGTGCCAGCAGTTTAGGGCTAGCGGGCTCCCTGGACGAGCAGTACTTC; V gene: TRBV27; clone size: NA; J gene: TRBJ2-7; D gene: TRBD2
CDR3 protein: CASSLGPGTGTYEQYF; CDR3 DNA: TGTGCCAGCAGCTTGGGGCCCGGGACAGGGACCTACGAGCAGTACTTC; V gene: TRBV5-6; clone size: NA; J gene: TRBJ2-7; D gene: TRBD1
CDR3 protein: CASSWLRGRRHDHYGYTF; CDR3 DNA: TGCGCCAGCAGCTGGCTCAGGGGGCGCCGACACGACCACTATGGCTACACCTTC; V gene: TRBV5-1; clone size: NA; J gene: TRBJ1-2; D gene: TRBD1
CDR3 protein: CASSSGRFSGNTIYF; CDR3 DNA: TGTGCCAGCAGCTCCGGACGGTTCTCTGGAAACACCATATATTTT; V gene: TRBV7-9; clone size: NA; J gene: TRBJ1-3; D gene: NA
CDR3 protein: CASSDPGGANVLTF; CDR3 DNA: TGTGCCAGCAGCGACCCGGGGGGGGCCAACGTCCTGACTTTC; V gene: TRBV9; clone size: NA; J gene: TRBJ2-6; D gene: NA